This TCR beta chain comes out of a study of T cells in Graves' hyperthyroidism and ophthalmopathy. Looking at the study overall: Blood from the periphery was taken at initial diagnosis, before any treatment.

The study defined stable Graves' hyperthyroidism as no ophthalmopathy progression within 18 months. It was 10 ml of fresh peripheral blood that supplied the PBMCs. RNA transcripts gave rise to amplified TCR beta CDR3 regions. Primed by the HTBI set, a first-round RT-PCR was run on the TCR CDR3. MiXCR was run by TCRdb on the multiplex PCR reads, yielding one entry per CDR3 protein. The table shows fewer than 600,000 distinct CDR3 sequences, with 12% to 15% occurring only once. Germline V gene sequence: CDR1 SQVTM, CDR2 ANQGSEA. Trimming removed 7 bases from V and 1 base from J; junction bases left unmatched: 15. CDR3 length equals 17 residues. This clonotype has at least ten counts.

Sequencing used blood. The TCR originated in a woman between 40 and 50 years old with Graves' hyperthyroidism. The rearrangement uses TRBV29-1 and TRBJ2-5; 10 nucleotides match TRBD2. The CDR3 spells CSAYRAAGGISQETQYF. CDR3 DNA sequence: TGCAGCGCCTATCGGGCAGCGGGAGGGATATCCCAAGAGACCCAGTACTTC.